Listed below are T cell receptor beta chains from one sample, sequenced in a study of identical twins. TCRdb called the 5' RACE reads again in MiXCR, with one record for every CDR3 protein. The sample lists hundreds of thousands of distinct CDR3 sequences; approximately 6.1% were seen once. Sequenced sample: naive T cells sorted from blood. The receptor source for this set is a man aged 18 to 29 in good health. The CDR3 runs from the conserved cysteine through the conserved F or W. D genes are given only for firm matches. Clone sizes are given selectively: once, few, many, or a class where the clone is expanded.

>TRBV27|-|-|TRBJ2-3
CASSLFRSTDTQYF
TGTGCCAGCAGTTTATTTCGGAGCACAGATACGCAGTATTTT
>TRBV5-1|many|-|TRBJ2-1
CASKSPGQSNEQFF
TGCGCCAGCAAGTCCCCGGGACAAAGCAATGAGCAGTTCTTC
>TRBV10-3|many|-|TRBJ2-5
CAISATGETQYF
TGTGCCATCAGCGCTACAGGGGAGACCCAGTACTTC
>TRBV12-3/TRBV12-4|few|TRBD2|TRBJ2-3
CASSGGRKVDTQYF
TGTGCCAGCAGTGGCGGGAGGAAGGTAGATACGCAGTATTTT
>TRBV20-1|many|TRBD2|TRBJ2-1
CSGRTTSGSVDWNEQFF
TGCAGTGGCCGAACGACTAGCGGGAGTGTGGATTGGAATGAGCAGTTCTTC
>TRBV21-1|-|-|TRBJ2-5
CASSKGVHPGPPETQYF
TGTGCCAGCAGCAAAGGGGTCCATCCGGGACCCCCAGAGACCCAGTACTTC
>TRBV7-9|few|TRBD2|TRBJ2-3
CASSSPAGGGTDTQYF
TGTGCCAGCAGCTCTCCCGCGGGGGGTGGGACAGATACGCAGTATTTT
>TRBV5-1|few|-|TRBJ2-1
CASSGMGGRYGNEQFF
TGCGCCAGCAGCGGAATGGGGGGGCGGTACGGCAATGAGCAGTTCTTC
>TRBV29-1|many|TRBD2|TRBJ2-1
CSVGHGTSGNHEQFF
TGCAGCGTTGGCCACGGGACTAGCGGGAACCATGAGCAGTTCTTC
>TRBV11-2|-|-|TRBJ2-5
CASTNLQGRETQYF
TGTGCCAGCACCAATTTACAGGGACGGGAGACCCAGTACTTC
>TRBV24-1|few|TRBD2|TRBJ2-2
CATSGSGRATGELFF
TGTGCCACCAGTGGAAGCGGGAGGGCCACCGGGGAGCTGTTTTTT
>TRBV7-9|-|-|TRBJ2-2
CASSSINKGLAGELFF
TGTGCCAGCAGCTCCATCAACAAGGGTCTTGCCGGGGAGCTGTTTTTT
>TRBV20-1|many|-|TRBJ1-5
CSARDLGVGNQPQHF
TGCAGTGCTAGAGATCTGGGAGTTGGCAATCAGCCCCAGCATTTT
>TRBV12-3/TRBV12-4|-|-|TRBJ2-5
CASSYGRGTQYF
TGTGCCAGCAGTTATGGGCGAGGGACCCAGTACTTC
>TRBV29-1|few|-|TRBJ2-7
CSVGLTLDEQYF
TGCAGCGTTGGCCTTACTTTGGACGAGCAGTACTTC
>TRBV11-2|few|TRBD1|TRBJ2-2
CASSTRDRGTGELFF
TGTGCCAGCAGCACCCGGGACAGGGGCACCGGGGAGCTGTTTTTT
>TRBV20-1|-|-|TRBJ2-5
CSARDAPPGQETQYF
TGCAGTGCTAGAGATGCCCCCCCAGGCCAAGAGACCCAGTACTTC
>TRBV5-1|many|-|TRBJ2-2
CAPNTGELFF
TGCGCCCCCAACACCGGGGAGCTGTTTTTT
>TRBV19|few|-|TRBJ2-1
CASSISRDEQFF
TGTGCCAGTAGTATTAGCAGGGATGAGCAGTTCTTC
>TRBV7-2|many|TRBD2|TRBJ2-7
CASSLPLLAGGYEQYF
TGTGCCAGCAGCTTACCCCTTCTAGCGGGAGGCTACGAGCAGTACTTC
>TRBV28|few|TRBD1|TRBJ2-7
CASSFPGTGGLREQYF
TGTGCCAGCAGTTTCCCCGGGACAGGGGGTCTTAGAGAGCAGTACTTC
>TRBV5-1|many|TRBD2|TRBJ2-2
CASSLAGLAVNTGELFF
TGCGCCAGCAGCTTGGCGGGACTAGCGGTAAACACCGGGGAGCTGTTTTTT
>TRBV7-2|many|-|TRBJ1-4
CASSLVAGTWQGSGEKLFF
TGTGCCAGCAGCTTAGTCGCGGGAACCTGGCAGGGGAGTGGTGAAAAACTGTTTTTT
>TRBV12-3/TRBV12-4|-|-|TRBJ2-2
CASSWAGWTGELFF
TGTGCCAGCAGTTGGGCAGGGTGGACCGGGGAGCTGTTTTTT
>TRBV29-1|few|-|TRBJ2-3
CSVEDTPDTQYF
TGCAGCGTTGAAGATACTCCAGATACGCAGTATTTT
>TRBV12-3/TRBV12-4|many|-|TRBJ1-6
CASSPGSSYNSPLHF
TGTGCCAGCAGTCCAGGGAGCTCCTATAATTCACCCCTCCACTTT
>TRBV9|-|-|TRBJ2-7
CASSVDGGGEQYF
TGTGCCAGCAGCGTAGACGGGGGTGGAGAGCAGTACTTC
>TRBV7-9|-|-|TRBJ2-7
CASSLAENEQYF
TGTGCCAGCAGCTTAGCCGAGAACGAGCAGTACTTC